The 22 T cell receptor beta chains given below trace back to one sample, sequenced in a study of cytomegalovirus exposure and HLA in healthy donors. With 60 Vbeta and 13 Jbeta primers, the PCR was carried out. Using immunoSEQ multiplex PCR, the repertoire was profiled, and TCRdb retains in-frame clones only, with some absent. This table has approximately 140,000 clones, 66% appearing once. The sample taken for sequencing was PBMCs. The receptors shown here come from a woman aged 55-75 years in good health and CMV-seronegative.

V and J are TRBV23-1 and TRBJ1-5, with D hard to call. TRBV23-1 is an open reading frame whose function is uncertain. Trimming pared 8 bases from V and 7 bases from J, leaving 18 bases between. CDR3 length: 14 amino acids. The CDR3: CASARFGVQQPQHF. CDR3 bases: TGCGCCAGCGCTCGGTTCGGGGTGCAGCAGCCCCAGCATTTT.

In this sample, this clone turned up a few times. This chain links TRBV6-1 with TRBJ1-1; D not certain. V gave up 6 bases and J gave up 4 bases, with 6 bases separating them. Germline V CDR1 and CDR2: MNHNS, SASEGT. This CDR3 has 11 amino acids. CDR3: CASRAPTEAFF. The CDR3 region has the DNA TGTGCCAGCAGGGCCCCCACTGAAGCTTTCTTT.

This clone was counted a few times. The rearrangement joins TRBV7-9 to TRBJ1-4; D uncertain. The CDR3 consists of 16 residues. V was trimmed by 0 bases and J by 8 bases, leaving 16 bases between them. Germline assignment: CDR1 SEHNR and CDR2 FQNEAQ (reference sequence). The DNA of the CDR3 is TGTGCCAGCAGCTTAGCTGCGTTGGGCGTCAGCGAAAAACTGTTTTTT. Residues: CASSLAALGVSEKLFF.

The CDR3 DNA reads TGTGCCAGCAGGGGGTGGGACAGATCCTACGAGCAGTACTTC. Translated, it gives CASRGWDRSYEQYF. The V and J genes are TRBV27 and TRBJ2-7; 7 bases are shared with TRBD1. The CDR3 totals 14 residues. In germline, CDR1 is MNHEY, CDR2 SMNVEV (reference sequence). V gave up 6 bases and J gave up 1 base; unmatched junction bases: 6.

The V and J genes are TRBV6-4 and TRBJ2-3; D might be TRBD2 (5 bases). Germline V gene data show CDR1 as MRHNA and CDR2 as SNTAGT. The CDR3 sequence is 15 residues long. The V gene lost 7 bases and the J gene lost 2 bases, with 16 bases spanning the gap. CDR3 sequence: CASTPPAETTDTQYF. The CDR3 DNA is TGTGCCAGCACCCCCCCAGCGGAAACCACAGATACGCAGTATTTT.

The chain employs TRBV19 and TRBJ1-2; D remains ambiguous. Germline CDR1 and CDR2: LNHDA and SQIVND (reference sequence). CDR3 length: 13 residues. Between the trimmed V and J ends, which lost 6 bases and 0 bases, there was a span of 8 bases. The chain's CDR3 is CASRDITNYGYTF. The DNA for the CDR3 is TGTGCCAGTAGAGACATAACTAACTATGGCTACACCTTC.

A single count supports this clone. The V call is TRBV2, the J call TRBJ1-5; D is perhaps TRBD1 (5 bases). This CDR3 is built from 14 residues. Trimming took off 6 bases at V and 0 bases at J, with 9 bases between the two ends. Germline CDR1 and CDR2: SNHLY and FYNNEI. The CDR3 sequence: CASSETGSNQPQHF. In DNA, the CDR3 is TGTGCCAGCAGCGAAACAGGTAGCAATCAGCCCCAGCATTTT. Complete variable domain (other parts from reference TRBV2 and TRBJ1-5): EPEVTQTPSHQVTQMGQEVILRCVPISNHLYFYWYRQILGQKVEFLVSFYNNEISEKSEIFDDQFSVERPDGSNFTLKIRSTKLEDSAMYFCASSETGSNQPQHFGDGTRLSIL.

The chain links TRBV5-6 to TRBJ1-1; 7 nucleotides align to TRBD1. This CDR3 region has 14 residues. The trim removed 0 bases at V and 1 base at J, leaving 0 bases unmatched. Germline V gene lookup returns CDR1 SGHDT and CDR2 YYEEEE. The chain's CDR3 is CASSLAGGNTEAFF. Written as DNA, the CDR3 is TGTGCCAGCAGCTTGGCAGGGGGGAACACTGAAGCTTTCTTT. Complete variable domain (other parts from reference TRBV5-6 and TRBJ1-1): DAGVTQSPTHLIKTRGQQVTLRCSPKSGHDTVSWYQQALGQGPQFIFQYYEEEERQRGNFPDRFSGHQFPNYSSELNVNALLLGDSALYLCASSLAGGNTEAFFGQGTRLTVV.

V usage is TRBV11-3 and J usage is TRBJ1-1, with 7 positions matching TRBD1. CDR1 is SGHNT, CDR2 YENEEA, per germline. There are 14 residues in the CDR3. The trim removed 2 bases at V and 2 bases at J, leaving 2 bases unmatched. The CDR3 DNA reads TGTGCCAGCAGCTTAACAGGGGATAACACTGAAGCTTTCTTT. This translates into CASSLTGDNTEAFF.

The chain recombines TRBV28 with TRBJ1-1; D is unclear. V lost 7 bases and J 0 bases, leaving 21 bases between the germline ends. The V gene's germline CDR1 is MDHEN and CDR2 SYDVKM. There are 17 residues in the CDR3. CDR3: CASKSDRGGGMNTEAFF. The CDR3 DNA sequence: TGTGCCAGCAAAAGTGATCGGGGAGGTGGGATGAACACTGAAGCTTTCTTT. Complete variable domain (other parts from reference TRBV28 and TRBJ1-1): DVKVTQSSRYLVKRTGEKVFLECVQDMDHENMFWYRQDPGLGLRLIYFSYDVKMKEKGDIPEGYSVSREKKERFSLILESASTNQTSMYLCASKSDRGGGMNTEAFFGQGTRLTVV.

Only a few counts were recorded for this clone. The chain joins TRBV9 to TRBJ1-2, with D possibly being TRBD1 (5 bases). V lost 3 bases and J 8 bases, leaving 14 bases between the germline ends. This CDR3 region has 13 residues. CDR1 SGDLS and CDR2 YYNGEE come from the germline V gene. In nucleotides, the CDR3 is TGTGCCAGCAGCGCCCGGGGGGGGAGGGGCTACACCTTC. Its translation: CASSARGGRGYTF.

V gene TRBV28 combines with J gene TRBJ2-1; TRBD2 might be the D (8 bases). CDR1 MDHEN and CDR2 SYDVKM come from the germline V gene. The CDR3 is 17 amino acids. Trimming took 5 bases from V and 7 from J, leaving 24 bases between them. CDR3 DNA sequence: TGTGCCAGCAGTCCCCCCCGAGGGGGCGGGAGGTATAATGAGCAGTTCTTC. It yields the protein CASSPPRGGGRYNEQFF.

The genes are TRBV5-1 and TRBJ2-3, with TRBD2 matching 7 bases. After removal of 3 bases from V and 5 bases from J, the junction contained 6 bases not matched to a gene. The CDR3 has 14 residues. Looked up from germline, CDR1 is SGHRS and CDR2 is YFSETQ. CDR3 DNA sequence: TGCGCCAGCAGCTCACTAGCGAGGGGAGATACGCAGTATTTT. Encoded protein: CASSSLARGDTQYF.

The rearrangement uses TRBV6-1 and TRBJ1-1, with a tentative D call TRBD1 (6 bases). This CDR3 comprises 11 residues. Between the trimmed V and J ends, which lost 6 bases and 4 bases, there was a span of 6 bases. The germline CDR1 and CDR2 sequences are MNHNS and SASEGT. As DNA, the CDR3 is TGTGCCAGCAGCAGGGGCACTGAAGCTTTCTTT. Protein product: CASSRGTEAFF.

The V call is TRBV5-6, the J call TRBJ2-6; 9 bases map to TRBD1. V gave up 4 bases and J gave up 1 base; unmatched junction bases: 9. This CDR3 has 18 residues. Germline V lookup: CDR1 SGHDT, CDR2 YYEEEE. CDR3: CASSVDRGRFSGANVLTF. The CDR3 DNA reads as TGTGCCAGCAGCGTGGACAGGGGAAGGTTTTCTGGGGCCAACGTCCTGACTTTC.

The V call is TRBV7-2, the J call TRBJ1-2; maybe TRBD1 (6 bases). The CDR3 is made up of 13 amino acids. Germline V gives CDR1 SGHTA, CDR2 FQGNSA. V was trimmed by 5 bases and J by 5 bases, leaving 12 bases between them. The CDR3 DNA reads TGTGCCAGCAGCCCGGACAGACTTTATGGCTACACCTTC. Translation: CASSPDRLYGYTF. The full variable domain, rest sourced from reference TRBV7-2 and TRBJ1-2, is GAGVSQSPSNKVTEKGKDVELRCDPISGHTALYWYRQSLGQGLEFLIYFQGNSAPDKSGLPSDRFSAERTGGSVSTLTIQRTQQEDSAVYLCASSPDRLYGYTFGSGTRLTVV.

V usage is TRBV9 and J usage is TRBJ2-1; no clear D gene. The V gene lost 0 bases and the J gene lost 6 bases, with 7 bases spanning the gap. Germline CDR1 reads SGDLS; CDR2 reads YYNGEE. CDR3 size: 13 residues. CDR3 nucleotide sequence: TGTGCCAGCAGCGTAGGGCTAGTCAATGAGCAGTTCTTC. It specifies CASSVGLVNEQFF.

This clone was found a few times. The chain couples TRBV19 to TRBJ2-5, with TRBD2 matching 11 bases. V lost 3 bases, J lost 5 bases, and 5 bases stayed unmatched. CDR3 length equals 15 residues. Germline CDR1 is LNHDA and CDR2 is SQIVND (reference sequence). CDR3 region: CASSILAGGTETQYF. CDR3 bases: TGTGCCAGTAGTATCCTAGCGGGGGGAACGGAGACCCAGTACTTC.

Remarks on this clone: This sample also contains other DNA sequences that code for the same CDR3. This rearrangement joins TRBV7-9 to TRBJ1-1, with TRBD1 matching over 8 bases. The length of the CDR3 is 14 residues. Per the germline V gene, CDR1 is SEHNR and CDR2 is FQNEAQ (reference sequence). V lost 5 bases, J lost 5 bases, and 7 bases stayed unmatched. CDR3 sequence (DNA): TGTGCCAGCAGCCGAGACAGGGGAGGGACTGAAGCTTTCTTT. The encoded protein is CASSRDRGGTEAFF.

The rearrangement uses TRBV5-6 and TRBJ1-1; 9 bases fit TRBD1. Germline-derived CDR1 and CDR2 are SGHDT and YYEEEE. Trimming removed 4 bases from V and 0 bases from J; junction bases left unmatched: 4. The length of the CDR3 is 15 residues. CDR3: CASSRGTGLNTEAFF. As DNA, the CDR3 is TGTGCCAGCAGCCGAGGGACAGGGCTGAACACTGAAGCTTTCTTT.

The chain joins TRBV29-1 to TRBJ2-1; possible D gene TRBD2, 5 bases. Germline lookup yields CDR1 SQVTM and CDR2 ANQGSEA. Trimming stripped 7 bases from V and 6 bases from J, with 19 bases between. The CDR3 runs to 14 residues. CDR3 sequence reads: CSGRTGYRVNEQFF. CDR3 DNA: TGCAGCGGCCGGACGGGATACCGCGTCAATGAGCAGTTCTTC.

This chain uses TRBV5-1 with TRBJ2-5, with 7 bases that match TRBD1. J was trimmed by 11 bases and V by 4 bases; bases with no gene match: 11. The CDR3 runs 13 residues. Germline values: CDR1 SGHRS, CDR2 YFSETQ. The CDR3 region is CASSRDRVGEQYF. In DNA, the CDR3 is TGCGCCAGCAGCCGAGACAGGGTCGGTGAGCAGTACTTC.